Listed below are T cell receptor beta chains from one sample, sequenced in a study of CD8 T cells in Susac syndrome. TCRdb re-analysed the immunoSEQ multiplex PCR reads in MiXCR, keeping a single row per CDR3 protein. Of 200,000 to 300,000 distinct CDR3 sequences in the sample, less than 96% were seen once. The sequencing input was CD4+ T cells from PBMCs. The receptors originated from a human donor with Susac syndrome. The CDR3 runs from the conserved cysteine through the conserved F or W. Each record gives: J gene, V gene, clone size, D gene, CDR3 protein, CDR3 DNA. A D gene is named only where the DNA matches it firmly. Clone size is shown for a subset of rows, as once, few, many or a class of expanded clone.

j_call: TRBJ1-5; v_call: TRBV28; clone_size: NA; d_call: NA; cdr3_aa: CASTRGGNSNQPQHF; cdr3_nt: TGTGCCAGCACCCGGGGTGGTAATAGCAATCAGCCCCAGCATTTT
j_call: TRBJ2-3; v_call: TRBV20-1; clone_size: NA; d_call: TRBD2; cdr3_aa: CSARGNAGGIYTDTQYF; cdr3_nt: TGCAGTGCTAGAGGAAATGCGGGAGGCATATACACAGATACGCAGTATTTT
j_call: TRBJ2-2; v_call: TRBV29-1; clone_size: once; d_call: TRBD2; cdr3_aa: CSVTSGSTNTGELFF; cdr3_nt: TGCAGCGTGACGAGCGGGAGCACGAACACCGGGGAGCTGTTTTTT
j_call: TRBJ2-1; v_call: TRBV6-2/TRBV6-3; clone_size: NA; d_call: TRBD2; cdr3_aa: CASSQGLAAVSEQFF; cdr3_nt: TGTGCCAGCAGTCAGGGACTAGCTGCAGTAAGTGAGCAGTTCTTC
j_call: TRBJ2-5; v_call: TRBV29-1; clone_size: NA; d_call: NA; cdr3_aa: CSVELAETQYF; cdr3_nt: TGCAGCGTTGAGCTGGCGGAGACCCAGTACTTC
j_call: TRBJ2-3; v_call: TRBV4-1; clone_size: NA; d_call: TRBD2; cdr3_aa: CASRPELRLADRTDTQYF; cdr3_nt: TGCGCCAGCCGCCCTGAGCTTAGGCTAGCGGACCGCACAGATACGCAGTATTTT
j_call: TRBJ2-7; v_call: TRBV7-9; clone_size: NA; d_call: NA; cdr3_aa: CASSRSGASYEQYF; cdr3_nt: TGTGCCAGCAGCCGCTCGGGGGCTTCCTACGAGCAGTACTTC
j_call: TRBJ2-4; v_call: TRBV3-1; clone_size: NA; d_call: NA; cdr3_aa: CASSQAVGGTYMDKNIQYF; cdr3_nt: TGTGCCAGCAGCCAAGCCGTGGGTGGGACGTATATGGACAAAAACATTCAGTACTTC
j_call: TRBJ2-7; v_call: TRBV30; clone_size: once; d_call: TRBD2; cdr3_aa: CAWTRRLAGDEQYF; cdr3_nt: TGTGCCTGGACCCGACGACTAGCGGGAGACGAGCAGTACTTC
j_call: TRBJ2-5; v_call: TRBV7-7; clone_size: NA; d_call: NA; cdr3_aa: CASSLGLRGQETQYF; cdr3_nt: TGTGCTAGCAGCTTAGGGTTACGGGGGCAAGAGACCCAGTACTTC
j_call: TRBJ2-3; v_call: TRBV20-1; clone_size: NA; d_call: NA; cdr3_aa: CSAHQGADTQYF; cdr3_nt: TGCAGTGCGCACCAGGGCGCTGATACGCAGTATTTT
j_call: TRBJ2-4; v_call: TRBV5-4; clone_size: once; d_call: NA; cdr3_aa: CASSFESRGVKNIQYF; cdr3_nt: TGTGCCAGCAGCTTCGAGTCCCGGGGCGTCAAAAACATTCAGTACTTC
j_call: TRBJ2-4; v_call: TRBV11-1; clone_size: once; d_call: NA; cdr3_aa: CASSYTRAKNIQYF; cdr3_nt: TGTGCCAGCAGCTACACCAGAGCCAAAAACATTCAGTACTTC
j_call: TRBJ2-3; v_call: TRBV25-1; clone_size: NA; d_call: NA; cdr3_aa: CASSEWAGTTDTQYF; cdr3_nt: TGTGCCAGCAGTGAATGGGCGGGAACAACAGATACGCAGTATTTT
j_call: TRBJ1-5; v_call: TRBV25-1; clone_size: NA; d_call: NA; cdr3_aa: CASSPTGNQPQHF; cdr3_nt: TGTGCCAGCTCGCCGACCGGGAATCAGCCCCAGCATTTT
j_call: TRBJ1-2; v_call: TRBV3-1; clone_size: NA; d_call: NA; cdr3_aa: CASSQERGGPSAYGYTF; cdr3_nt: TGTGCCAGCAGCCAAGAGAGGGGCGGACCGAGCGCCTATGGCTACACCTTC
j_call: TRBJ2-1; v_call: TRBV29-1; clone_size: NA; d_call: TRBD2; cdr3_aa: CSVEVELAGGPQFF; cdr3_nt: TGCAGCGTTGAAGTCGAACTAGCGGGAGGGCCCCAGTTCTTC
j_call: TRBJ2-6; v_call: TRBV29-1; clone_size: NA; d_call: NA; cdr3_aa: CSVVGQDPFSGANVLTF; cdr3_nt: TGCAGCGTTGTAGGACAAGACCCATTCTCTGGGGCCAACGTCCTGACTTTC